This T cell receptor (beta chain) comes out of a study of coeliac disease. Study in general: Disease groups: newly diagnosed active, refractory type I, gluten-free-diet controlled.

The protocol was immunoSEQ multiplex PCR, while the TCRdb copy is restricted to in-frame clones and leaves out a portion. Of 3,500 to 4,500 clones in the sample, 62% were seen once. V lost 5 bases, J lost 0 bases, and 10 bases lay in between. The CDR3 is 14 amino acids. Germline CDR1 and CDR2: MNHEY and SMNVEV (reference sequence). One frozen roughly 480,000-cell aliquot per fraction was sequenced. The chain carries TRBV27 and TRBJ1-2, with a tentative D call TRBD1 (5 bases). Source material: intraepithelial lymphocytes from the gut. The receptor comes from a young woman with active celiac disease. The CDR3 region is CASSRLRANYGYTF. CDR3 DNA: TGTGCCAGCAGTCGCCTCAGGGCTAACTATGGCTACACCTTC.